A selection of T cell receptor beta chains follows, all from one sample in a study of T cell responses to AZD1222 COVID-19 vaccine. TCRdb keeps only in-frame clones here, not all; method: immunoSEQ multiplex PCR. The sample lists about 150,000 clones; more than 70% were seen once. The source was peripheral blood, collected on day 0 of AZD1222 vaccination. The receptors derive from an adult in good health. Each CDR3 is given with its conserved first and last residue. A D gene is named only where the DNA matches it firmly. Clone size is shown for a subset of rows, as once, few, many or a class of expanded clone.

CDR3 | DNA | D | J | V | size
CASSSLTFGTEAFF | TGTGCCAGCAGCTCTCTCACCTTTGGGACTGAAGCTTTCTTT | . | TRBJ1-1 | TRBV5-5 | .
CASSLRGGTANEKLFF | TGTGCCAGCAGCCTCAGAGGGGGGACGGCTAATGAAAAACTGTTTTTT | . | TRBJ1-4 | TRBV3-1/TRBV3-2 | .
CASSSRERGETQYF | TGTGCCAGCAGCTCCCGTGAGAGGGGAGAGACCCAGTACTTC | . | TRBJ2-5 | TRBV7-9 | once
CASSLNSNYGYTF | TGCGCCAGCAGCCTAAACAGTAACTATGGCTACACCTTC | . | TRBJ1-2 | TRBV4-3 | once
CASSLSPRERGNNEQFF | TGTGCCAGCAGCTTATCCCCCCGAGAGCGGGGGAACAATGAGCAGTTCTTC | TRBD2 | TRBJ2-1 | TRBV11-2 | few
CASSDLGLRSYEQYF | TGTGCCAGCAGTGATTTAGGGTTGAGGTCCTACGAGCAGTACTTC | . | TRBJ2-7 | TRBV2 | few
CASSRGNVYEQYF | TGTGCCAGCAGCCGGGGGAACGTCTACGAGCAGTACTTC | . | TRBJ2-7 | TRBV5-4 | once
CASSLGDRWYGYTF | TGTGCCAGCAGCTTGGGGGACAGGTGGTATGGCTACACCTTC | TRBD1 | TRBJ1-2 | TRBV7-2 | .
CASSHGALRGGEQYF | TGTGCCAGCAGCCACGGAGCCCTACGAGGGGGCGAGCAGTACTTC | . | TRBJ2-7 | TRBV3-1/TRBV3-2 | once
CASSLRPYYEQYF | TGTGCCAGCAGTTTACGGCCTTACTACGAGCAGTACTTC | . | TRBJ2-7 | TRBV27 | .
CASSLTFTSGGTDTQYF | TGTGCCAGCAGCTTAACCTTCACTAGCGGGGGCACAGATACGCAGTATTTT | TRBD2 | TRBJ2-3 | TRBV7-3 | .
CASSEAAGGTGELFF | TGTGCCAGCAGTGAGGCTGCGGGTGGTACCGGGGAGCTGTTTTTT | . | TRBJ2-2 | TRBV2 | .
CASSRGVSSYNEQFF | TGTGCCAGCAGCCGCGGGGTAAGCTCCTACAATGAGCAGTTCTTC | . | TRBJ2-1 | TRBV4-2 | .
CASSQEGLAGGAYNEQFF | TGTGCCAGCAGCCAAGAAGGACTAGCGGGAGGGGCCTACAATGAGCAGTTCTTC | TRBD2 | TRBJ2-1 | TRBV3-1/TRBV3-2 | .
CAWADGVNQPQHF | TGTGCCTGGGCAGATGGGGTAAATCAGCCCCAGCATTTT | . | TRBJ1-5 | TRBV30 | once
CASGRGTFYEQYF | TGTGCCAGCGGACGCGGGACTTTCTACGAGCAGTACTTC | . | TRBJ2-7 | TRBV28 | .
CAWSGDRGDQPQHF | TGTGCCTGGAGTGGGGACAGGGGCGATCAGCCCCAGCATTTT | TRBD1 | TRBJ1-5 | TRBV30 | once
CASSLYPSYGYTF | TGTGCCAGCAGCTTATATCCCTCCTATGGCTACACCTTC | . | TRBJ1-2 | TRBV11-3 | .
CASSLLGSSGRQYF | TGTGCCAGCAGCTTATTAGGGTCCTCCGGGAGGCAGTATTTT | . | TRBJ2-3 | TRBV5-8 | .
CASSDVGFGEQYF | TGTGCCAGCAGTGATGTTGGGTTCGGCGAGCAGTACTTC | . | TRBJ2-7 | TRBV25-1 | .
CASSLERDAGELFF | TGTGCCAGCAGCTTAGAGCGTGACGCCGGGGAGCTGTTTTTT | . | TRBJ2-2 | TRBV11-2 | few
CASSLRLTNTEAFF | TGTGCCAGCAGTCTCCGACTTACCAACACTGAAGCTTTCTTT | . | TRBJ1-1 | TRBV7-2 | .
CAWDSDLNTEAFF | TGTGCCTGGGACTCGGATCTGAACACTGAAGCTTTCTTT | . | TRBJ1-1 | TRBV30 | .
CAWKGASGYTF | TGTGCCTGGAAAGGGGCTTCTGGCTACACCTTC | . | TRBJ1-2 | TRBV30 | few
CASNTGTSREQYF | TGCGCCAGCAATACCGGGACATCGCGGGAGCAGTACTTC | . | TRBJ2-7 | TRBV5-1 | .
CASSLRLAGSKETQYF | TGTGCCAGCAGCCTTAGACTAGCGGGATCTAAAGAGACCCAGTACTTC | TRBD2 | TRBJ2-5 | TRBV3-1/TRBV3-2 | .
CASGLVQGVGELFF | TGTGCTAGTGGTTTGGTACAGGGCGTCGGGGAGCTGTTTTTT | . | TRBJ2-2 | TRBV12-5 | .
CAWSVTGLVGPNSPLHF | TGTGCCTGGAGTGTTACGGGGTTGGTAGGGCCCAATTCACCCCTCCACTTT | . | TRBJ1-6 | TRBV30 | .
CASSQGDSSYEQYF | TGCGCCAGCAGCCAAGGAGACAGTTCCTACGAGCAGTACTTC | . | TRBJ2-7 | TRBV4-1 | .
CASSSYYEQYF | TGCGCCAGCAGCAGCTACTACGAGCAGTACTTC | . | TRBJ2-7 | TRBV5-1 | .
CASSYRGLGSYNEQFF | TGTGCCAGCAGTTACCGCGGACTAGGTTCCTACAATGAGCAGTTCTTC | TRBD2 | TRBJ2-1 | TRBV6-2/TRBV6-3 | .
CASSPPSWTGEREQYF | TGTGCCAGCAGCCCACCCTCCTGGACAGGGGAAAGAGAGCAGTACTTC | TRBD1 | TRBJ2-7 | TRBV6-2/TRBV6-3 | .
CASAGTLRPGELFF | TGTGCTAGTGCCGGGACTCTACGACCCGGGGAGCTGTTTTTT | . | TRBJ2-2 | TRBV12-5 | .
CASSPYPDYEQYF | TGTGCCAGTAGCCCCTACCCAGACTACGAGCAGTACTTC | . | TRBJ2-7 | TRBV19 | .
CASSLGLAGAREQYF | TGTGCCAGCAGCCTGGGACTAGCGGGAGCAAGGGAGCAGTACTTC | TRBD2 | TRBJ2-7 | TRBV5-6 | few
CASSYSVGITYEQYF | TGCGCCAGCAGCTACTCGGTGGGGATCACCTACGAGCAGTACTTC | . | TRBJ2-7 | TRBV5-1 | .
CASSPRTKTSGSPNEQFF | TGTGCCAGCAGCCCGCGAACCAAGACTAGCGGGAGTCCAAATGAGCAGTTCTTC | TRBD2 | TRBJ2-1 | TRBV11-2 | .
CASSSHQGDGNQPQHF | TGTGCCAGCAGCTCCCATCAGGGGGACGGCAATCAGCCCCAGCATTTT | TRBD1 | TRBJ1-5 | TRBV7-8 | .
CASSLRGAGNQPQHF | TGTGCCAGCAGTTTACGGGGCGCAGGCAATCAGCCCCAGCATTTT | . | TRBJ1-5 | TRBV28 | .
CASSTRLAGGLGEQYF | TGTGCCAGCAGTACTCGACTAGCGGGAGGGCTCGGCGAGCAGTACTTC | TRBD2 | TRBJ2-7 | TRBV27 | .
CASSPARQGIVNQPQHF | TGTGCCAGCAGCCCCGCAAGGCAGGGAATTGTGAATCAGCCCCAGCATTTT | . | TRBJ1-5 | TRBV5-6 | .